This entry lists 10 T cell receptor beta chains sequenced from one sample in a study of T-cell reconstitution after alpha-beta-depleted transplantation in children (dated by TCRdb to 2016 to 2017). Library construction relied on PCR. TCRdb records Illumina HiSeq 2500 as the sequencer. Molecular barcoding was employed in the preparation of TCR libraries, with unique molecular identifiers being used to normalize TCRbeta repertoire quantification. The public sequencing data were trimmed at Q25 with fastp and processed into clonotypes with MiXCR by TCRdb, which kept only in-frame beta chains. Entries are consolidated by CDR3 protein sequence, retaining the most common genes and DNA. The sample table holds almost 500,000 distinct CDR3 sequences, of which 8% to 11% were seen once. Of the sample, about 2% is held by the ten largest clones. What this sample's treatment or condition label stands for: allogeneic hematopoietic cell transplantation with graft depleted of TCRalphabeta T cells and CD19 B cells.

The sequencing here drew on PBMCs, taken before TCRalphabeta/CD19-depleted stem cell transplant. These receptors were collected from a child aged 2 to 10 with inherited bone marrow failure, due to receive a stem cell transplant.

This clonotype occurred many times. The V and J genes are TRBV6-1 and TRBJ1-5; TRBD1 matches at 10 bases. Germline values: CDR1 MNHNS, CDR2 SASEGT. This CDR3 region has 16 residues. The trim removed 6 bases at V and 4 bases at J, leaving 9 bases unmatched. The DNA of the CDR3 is TGTGCCAGCAGAAACCGACAGGGGGCTACGAATCAGCCCCAGCATTTT. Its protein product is CASRNRQGATNQPQHF.

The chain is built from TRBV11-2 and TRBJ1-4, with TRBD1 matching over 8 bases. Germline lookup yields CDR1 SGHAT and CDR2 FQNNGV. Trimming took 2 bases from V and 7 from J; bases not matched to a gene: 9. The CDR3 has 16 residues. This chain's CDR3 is CASSLNGQGMSEKLFF. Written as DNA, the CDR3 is TGTGCCAGCAGCTTAAATGGACAGGGAATGAGTGAAAAACTGTTTTTT.

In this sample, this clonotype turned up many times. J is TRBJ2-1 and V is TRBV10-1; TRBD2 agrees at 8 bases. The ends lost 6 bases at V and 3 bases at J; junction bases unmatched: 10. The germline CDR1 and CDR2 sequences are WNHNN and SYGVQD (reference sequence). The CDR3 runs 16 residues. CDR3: CASSPLSGRDYNEQFF. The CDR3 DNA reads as TGCGCCAGCAGCCCCCTCAGCGGGAGAGACTACAATGAGCAGTTCTTC.

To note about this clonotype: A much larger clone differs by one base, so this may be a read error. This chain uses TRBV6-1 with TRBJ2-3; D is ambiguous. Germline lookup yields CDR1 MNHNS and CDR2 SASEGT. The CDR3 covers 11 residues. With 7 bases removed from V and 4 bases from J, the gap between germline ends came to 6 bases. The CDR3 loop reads CASTPPDTQYF. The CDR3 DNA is TGTGCCAGCACTCCCCCAGATACGCAGTATTTT.

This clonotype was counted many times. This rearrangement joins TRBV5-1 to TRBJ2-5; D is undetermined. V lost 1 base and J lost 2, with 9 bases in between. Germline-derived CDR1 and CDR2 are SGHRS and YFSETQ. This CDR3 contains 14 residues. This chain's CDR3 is CASSLRSEQETQYF. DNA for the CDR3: TGCGCCAGCAGCTTGCGGAGCGAACAAGAGACCCAGTACTTC.

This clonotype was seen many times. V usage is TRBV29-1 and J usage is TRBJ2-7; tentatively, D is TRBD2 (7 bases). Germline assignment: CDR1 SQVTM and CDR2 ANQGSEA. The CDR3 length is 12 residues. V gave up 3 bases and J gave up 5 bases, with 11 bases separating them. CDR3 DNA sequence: TGCAGCGTTGATGGGGGGGGCCACGAGCAGTACTTC. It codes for CSVDGGGHEQYF.

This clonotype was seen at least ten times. The CDR3 loop reads CASSYGTYGYTF. CDR3 bases: TGTGCCAGCAGTTACGGAACCTATGGCTACACCTTC. V gene TRBV6-2 or TRBV6-3 combines with J gene TRBJ1-2, with D uncertain. The V and J ends lost 2 bases and 4 bases respectively, with 5 bases between them. Germline V lookup: CDR1 MNHEY, CDR2 SVGEGT. This CDR3 region has 12 residues.

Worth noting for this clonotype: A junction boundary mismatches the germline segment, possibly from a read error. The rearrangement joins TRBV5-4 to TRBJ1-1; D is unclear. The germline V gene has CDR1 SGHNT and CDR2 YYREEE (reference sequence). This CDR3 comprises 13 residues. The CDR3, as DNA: TGTGCCAGCAGCTTGGGAGCGAACGCTGAACCTTTCTTT. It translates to CASSLGANAEPFF. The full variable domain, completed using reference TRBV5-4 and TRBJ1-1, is ETGVTQSPTHLIKTRGQQVTLRCSSQSGHNTVSWYQQALGQGPQFIFQYYREEENGRGNFPPRFSGLQFPNYSSELNVNALELDDSALYLCASSLGANAEPFFGQGTRLTVV.

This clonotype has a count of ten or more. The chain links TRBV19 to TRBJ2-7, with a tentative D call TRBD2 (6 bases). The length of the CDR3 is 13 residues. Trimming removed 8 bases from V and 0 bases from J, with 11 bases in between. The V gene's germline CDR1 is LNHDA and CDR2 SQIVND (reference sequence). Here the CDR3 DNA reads TGTGCCAGTGCAAGACTAGACTCCTACGAGCAGTACTTC. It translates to CASARLDSYEQYF.

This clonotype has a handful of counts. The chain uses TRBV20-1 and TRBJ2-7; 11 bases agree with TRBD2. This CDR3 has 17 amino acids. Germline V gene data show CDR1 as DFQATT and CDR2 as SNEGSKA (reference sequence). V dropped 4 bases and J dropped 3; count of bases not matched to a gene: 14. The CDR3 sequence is CSAMPSDPSGRYYEQYF. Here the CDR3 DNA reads TGCAGTGCTATGCCCTCCGACCCTAGCGGGAGGTACTACGAGCAGTACTTC.